This T cell receptor beta chain stems from a study of blood T cell repertoires in COVID-19. About the study: Some COVID-19 samples were acute and others convalescent; all came from the United States, Italy and Spain. In each case, the material was cDNA or gDNA derived from T cells, B-cell-depleted T cells, or PBMCs.

The CDR3 spans 11 residues. Trimming shortened V by 8 bases and J by 4 bases, and 9 bases separated the two germline ends. The V gene's germline CDR1 is MNHEY and CDR2 SVGAGI. Authors' analysis steps: Estimation of nucleated cell counts was performed using reference gene primer amplification. Sequencing used immunoSEQ multiplex PCR; TCRdb keeps in-frame clones, though not all of them. V, J and clone size are taken as reported in that table, and D and trimming were inferred from the DNA itself. The sample has approximately 360,000 clones, more than 80% seen once; the top ten hold roughly 1.2%. Sequenced sample: peripheral blood. The TCR was taken from a man aged 40-55 years with acute or convalescent COVID-19. V is TRBV6-5 and J is TRBJ2-7; a possible D gene is TRBD1 (6 bases). The CDR3 DNA sequence: TGTGCCAGCGGGCAGGGGTACGAGCAGTACTTC. It codes for CASGQGYEQYF.